Following are 4 T cell receptor beta chains from one sample sequenced in a study of shared clonotypes between healthy human individuals. Sequencing used immunoSEQ multiplex PCR; TCRdb keeps in-frame clones, though not all of them. The sample yields about 2.4 million clones, 90% to 95% seen once. Input material: naive CD4+ T cells from PBMCs. Subset: CD45RA+ positively selected. The receptor set was obtained from a man between 18 and 29 years old in good health. Some clones in this sample may be carry-over from other donors' samples.

J is TRBJ1-2 and V is TRBV2, with D unresolved. This CDR3 is 14 amino acids long. V shed 2 bases and J shed 2 bases, with 9 bases lying between them. Germline V gene data show CDR1 as SNHLY and CDR2 as FYNNEI. In nucleotides, the CDR3 is TGTGCCAGCAGTGAAATTACATCCAACTATGGCTACACCTTC. Amino acid sequence: CASSEITSNYGYTF.

The V gene is TRBV29-1, the J gene TRBJ2-7, with 9 nucleotides matching TRBD2. The germline CDR1 and CDR2 sequences are SQVTM and ANQGSEA. The CDR3 runs 16 residues. V lost 5 bases, J lost 4 bases, and 15 bases stayed unmatched. CDR3 DNA: TGCAGCGTTACACCTGGCGGGACTAGCAACTTTTACGAGCAGTACTTC. Amino acids: CSVTPGGTSNFYEQYF.

V usage is TRBV30 and J usage is TRBJ1-2; maybe TRBD1 (5 bases). CDR3 length: 12 amino acids. Between the trimmed V and J ends, which lost 0 bases and 7 bases, there was a span of 9 bases. Germline assignment: CDR1 GTSNPN and CDR2 SVGIG (reference sequence). As DNA, the CDR3 is TGTGCCTGGAGTGTGACAGCCTCTGGCTACACCTTC. Protein sequence: CAWSVTASGYTF.

V is TRBV19 and J is TRBJ1-5; D possibly corresponds to TRBD1 (5 bases). CDR3 length: 14 residues. Germline V gene lookup returns CDR1 LNHDA and CDR2 SQIVND (reference sequence). V was trimmed by 9 bases and J by 3 bases, leaving 15 bases between them. This CDR3 reads CASGPLDTNQPQHF. The CDR3 nucleotides read TGTGCCAGCGGACCTTTGGACACCAATCAGCCCCAGCATTTT.